This T cell receptor (beta chain) stems from a study of monozygotic twins with inflammatory bowel disease (dated by TCRdb to about 2019). Concerning the study at large: The complete study included roughly 30 monozygotic twin pairs: 19 IBD-discordant Danish pairs and nine German pairs, of which four were IBD-concordant and five were IBD-discordant. Each individual had, on average, about 151 000 unique TCRalpha sequences and 181 000 unique TCRbeta sequences available for analysis. Disease-associated traits were sought mainly through comparisons between IBD patients and their genetically identical healthy co-twins within discordant pairs.

From each donor, a roughly 2.5 ml peripheral blood sample was drawn into PAXgene tubes and stored at -80 degrees C. Without T cell sorting, total RNA was isolated from whole blood using the PAXgene blood miRNA kit on an automated QIAcube. Peripheral blood from monozygotic twin pairs concordant or discordant for inflammatory bowel disease was subjected to deep TCRalpha and TCRbeta repertoire profiling with unique molecular barcoding. Smoking habits were recorded for all twin pairs, and each individual was classified as a current, former or never smoker. Results and caveats for the whole study, not just this receptor: Because patients were on differing immunosuppressive treatments, the repertoires may have picked up extra background noise and inter-individual variability. Different T cell subtypes could not be distinguished in the analysis. Compared with healthy twins, IBD patients shared fewer clonotypes with other individuals, and the difference was most pronounced in patients with signs of disease activity. A decrease in TCRbeta repertoire diversity, as measured by inverse Simpson index, was observed in IBD patients compared with their healthy co-twins. No single strong signal or clonotype linked to IBD turned up in the results, so the idea that one exists was not supported. Concordant and discordant twins showed no difference in repertoire similarity, possibly because of limited statistical power.

Library prep was done by 5' RACE. The input for every TCR library was around 3,600 ng of total RNA. For each sample, cDNA synthesis was carried out in eight separate reactions using SMARTScribe reverse transcriptase. During cDNA synthesis, template switching was used to introduce unique molecular identifiers that contained a 6-nucleotide sample barcode. TCRalpha and TCRbeta cDNA was amplified in two nested PCRs of approximately 17 and 9 cycles, and bead purification was carried out after each PCR. Before amplification, the cDNA was treated with uracil DNA-glycosylase and purified using the QIAquick PCR purification kit. The second PCR added Illumina TruSeq-compatible adapters along with sample-specific barcodes. Library quality and concentration were checked on TapeStation and Qubit, and libraries were pooled at around 4.9 ng each. Sequencing of the pooled libraries was done on an Illumina HiSeq2500 single-index Rapid Run using custom sequencing primers and 2 x 100 bp reads. On the authors' methods: UMI-based consensus assembly with MiGEC version 1.2.6 was used to correct PCR and sequencing errors. MiXCR version 2.1.1 handled V(D)J alignment, clonotype assembly and CDR3 extraction. Gene usage, clonotype sharing and MAIT/NKT TCR abundance were normalised by analysing the top 1000, 10 000 and 20 000 clonotypes per sample. After downsampling to 27 000 UMIs, diversity was calculated as the inverse Simpson index using the vegan R package. Paired Mann-Whitney U tests on discordant twin pairs were used, with Benjamini-Hochberg multiple-testing correction. Following reprocessing of the reads by TCRdb, the data hold one row per CDR3 protein sequence and no DNA is available. TCRdb, rather than the study authors, made the V and J calls. This sample's table contains approximately 340,000 distinct CDR3 sequences. The ten most abundant clones make up approximately 2% of the sample.

Details on this clonotype: The clone's antigen remains unknown.

The CDR3 contains 14 residues, cysteine and phenylalanine counted. Only the protein is available. The rearranged segments are TRBV12-3 or TRBV12-4 and TRBJ1-6; TCRdb calls TRBD1, which cannot be checked without DNA. This clonotype originated in a human donor with ulcerative colitis or Crohn's disease, or a healthy co-twin of an affected twin (not recorded which). The specimen sequenced was blood. The CDR3 region reads CASSSPQGRAPLHF.